The 30 T cell receptor beta chains presented below share a single source sample, sequenced in a study of blood T cell repertoires in COVID-19. Clones were read by immunoSEQ multiplex PCR, and TCRdb kept only the in-frame ones, dropping some. The sample contains some 100,000 clones, around 90% of which appear only once. The specimen was peripheral blood. These receptors came from a woman aged 55-69 years with acute or convalescent COVID-19.

The V gene is TRBV24-1, the J gene TRBJ2-3; 9 positions match TRBD1. The CDR3 length is 16 residues. Trimming removed 2 bases from V and 3 bases from J; junction bases left unmatched: 5. The germline V gene has CDR1 KGHDR and CDR2 SFDVKD. Here the CDR3 DNA reads TGTGCCACCAGTGATTATGGGACAGGGAAAACAGATACGCAGTATTTT. It codes for CATSDYGTGKTDTQYF.

The chain employs TRBV7-9 and TRBJ2-3; D remains ambiguous. The CDR3 loop spans 15 amino acids. V was clipped by 5 bases and J by 0 bases, with 12 bases between them. Per the germline V gene, CDR1 is SEHNR and CDR2 is FQNEAQ (reference sequence). The chain's CDR3 is CASSVFSTSTDTQYF. In DNA form, the CDR3 reads TGTGCCAGCAGCGTCTTTTCGACTAGCACAGATACGCAGTATTTT.

The chain recombines TRBV5-4 with TRBJ2-4; D is perhaps TRBD2 (5 bases). Germline values: CDR1 SGHNT, CDR2 YYREEE (reference sequence). CDR3 length: 14 residues. V was shortened by 4 bases and J by 8 bases, with 16 bases between the two germline ends. This CDR3 is CASSMDGSRDIQYF. For the CDR3, the DNA is TGTGCCAGCAGCATGGACGGATCGAGGGACATTCAGTACTTC.

The chain employs TRBV11-3 and TRBJ2-2, with 8 bases lining up with TRBD1. The CDR3 is 16 residues long. CDR1 is SGHNT, CDR2 YENEEA, per germline. V was clipped by 5 bases and J by 4 bases; unmatched bases: 9. This CDR3 reads CASSPGQGDGTGELFF. CDR3 bases: TGTGCCAGCAGCCCAGGACAGGGCGATGGCACCGGGGAGCTGTTTTTT. Full variable domain (missing parts from reference TRBV11-3 and TRBJ2-2): EAGVVQSPRYKIIEKKQPVAFWCNPISGHNTLYWYLQNLGQGPELLIRYENEEAVDDSQLPKDRFSAERLKGVDSTLKIQPAELGDSAVYLCASSPGQGDGTGELFFGEGSRLTVL.

This chain joins TRBV27 and TRBJ1-2; a weak D match, TRBD1 (6 bases). This CDR3 contains 15 residues. Looked up from germline, CDR1 is MNHEY and CDR2 is SMNVEV (reference sequence). The germline V and J ends were trimmed by 0 bases and 5 bases, with 13 bases remaining between them. CDR3 loop: CASSLSLGGGYGYTF. CDR3 bases: TGTGCCAGCAGTTTATCGTTAGGGGGAGGGTATGGCTACACCTTC.

The genes are TRBV2 and TRBJ1-6, with TRBD1 matching 7 bases. This CDR3 comprises 15 residues. The V gene end was trimmed by 5 bases and the J gene end by 7 bases; junction bases not matched to a gene: 8. Germline values: CDR1 SNHLY, CDR2 FYNNEI. The CDR3 nucleotides are TGTGCCAGCAGTACAAGGGACAGTGGGAATTCACCCCTCCACTTT. Protein sequence: CASSTRDSGNSPLHF.

This sequence joins TRBV29-1 and TRBJ2-3; 9 bases match TRBD2. The CDR3 is 14 residues long. Per germline, CDR1 SQVTM and CDR2 ANQGSEA. V trimming: 8 bases; J trimming: 3 bases; junction bases outside the gene matches: 9. The CDR3 DNA reads as TGCAGCCTAATATTAGCGGGAGCGACAGATACGCAGTATTTT. Its protein is CSLILAGATDTQYF.

As concerns this clone: One end of the junction does not line up with germline, which may come from a read error. The J gene is TRBJ1-5, the V gene TRBV6-5, with 11 bases fitting TRBD1. The V gene's germline CDR1 is MNHEY and CDR2 SVGAGI. CDR3 length equals 15 residues. The CDR3 reads CASRLDRGRNQPQHF. Here the CDR3 DNA reads TGTGCCAGCAGGTTGGACAGGGGGCGCAACCAGCCCCAGCATTTT.

This clone is a singleton in its sample. The chain carries TRBV3-1 (or the pseudogene TRBV3-2) and TRBJ2-1, with 12 bases identical to TRBD2. Germline CDR1 LGHDT, CDR2 YNNKEL (reference sequence). V lost 4 bases, J lost 4 bases, and 11 bases stayed unmatched. The CDR3 contains 18 residues. Here the CDR3 reads CASSPRTSGIPRYNEQFF. CDR3 nucleotides: TGTGCCAGCAGCCCCCGGACTAGCGGGATCCCCCGTTACAATGAGCAGTTCTTC.

The chain uses TRBV7-6 and TRBJ1-4; D gene unclear. The CDR3 is 15 residues long. V shed 3 bases and J shed 4 bases, with 12 bases lying between them. Germline loops: CDR1 SGHVS, CDR2 FNYEAQ. Here the CDR3 DNA reads TGTGCCAGCAGCTTTAGTCCAGGAGGTAATGAAAAACTGTTTTTT. This sequence encodes CASSFSPGGNEKLFF.

The chain carries TRBV19 and TRBJ1-4, with 8 nucleotides matching TRBD1. Trimming removed 4 bases from V and 0 bases from J; junction bases left unmatched: 1. Germline CDR1 and CDR2: LNHDA and SQIVND (reference sequence). There are 15 residues in the CDR3. CDR3 region: CASSTGGSTNEKLFF. The CDR3 bases are TGTGCCAGTAGTACAGGGGGCTCAACTAATGAAAAACTGTTTTTT.

The gene calls are TRBV19 and TRBJ1-2, with no clear D. Germline V gene sequence: CDR1 LNHDA, CDR2 SQIVND (reference sequence). The germline V and J ends were trimmed by 2 bases and 0 bases, with 16 bases remaining between them. The CDR3 spans 17 residues. The CDR3 nucleotides read TGTGCCAGTAGTATAATGGCAGGTAGTTCCACTAACTATGGCTACACCTTC. It specifies CASSIMAGSSTNYGYTF.

In nucleotides, the CDR3 is TGCGCCAGCAGCTTATTAGGGACTGTCTACGAGCAGTACTTC. Protein: CASSLLGTVYEQYF. This chain links TRBV5-1 with TRBJ2-7, with D possibly TRBD2 on 6 matching bases. Germline CDR1 reads SGHRS; CDR2 reads YFSETQ. V lost 2 bases, J lost 3 bases, and 12 bases lay in between. This CDR3 spans 14 amino acids.

This clone was counted once. This chain joins TRBV6-5 and TRBJ2-7; 13 bases line up with TRBD2. CDR1 and CDR2 (germline): MNHEY, SVGAGI. After removal of 5 bases from V and 7 bases from J, the junction contained 5 bases not matched to a gene. The CDR3 is made up of 14 amino acids. CDR3: CASSKLAGGSEQYF. For the CDR3, the DNA is TGTGCCAGCAGTAAACTAGCGGGAGGGTCTGAGCAGTACTTC.

V is TRBV10-3 and J is TRBJ2-3; TRBD2 matches 10 bases. Unmatched junction bases numbered 1, after V lost 4 bases and J lost 0 bases. The CDR3 is 15 residues long. Per germline, CDR1 ENHRY and CDR2 SYGVKD. In nucleotides, the CDR3 is TGTGCCATCAGTGTAGCGGGAGGAAGCACAGATACGCAGTATTTT. It is translated as CAISVAGGSTDTQYF.

This chain connects TRBV11-3 to TRBJ1-2; D perhaps matches TRBD1 (5 bases). Germline V gene data show CDR1 as SGHNT and CDR2 as YENEEA. V was trimmed by 0 bases and J by 6 bases, leaving 23 bases between them. The CDR3 sequence is 18 residues long. The CDR3 DNA reads as TGTGCCAGCAGCTTAGATTGGGGGGAGGACGCCCCCAGGAATGGCTACACCTTC. Translation gives CASSLDWGEDAPRNGYTF.

The chain links TRBV13 to TRBJ2-3; weak D call: TRBD2 (6 bases). CDR3 size: 14 residues. The V and J ends lost 3 bases and 0 bases respectively, with 7 bases between them. CDR1 PRHDT and CDR2 FYEKMQ come from the germline V gene (reference sequence). The CDR3 region has the DNA TGTGCCAGCAGCTTCAGCGGGAGCACAGATACGCAGTATTTT. As protein: CASSFSGSTDTQYF.

V and J are TRBV27 and TRBJ1-5; 9 nucleotides match TRBD1. After removal of 5 bases from V and 1 base from J, the junction contained 9 bases not matched to a gene. The CDR3 has 17 amino acids. Looked up from germline, CDR1 is MNHEY and CDR2 is SMNVEV (reference sequence). As DNA, the CDR3 is TGTGCCAGCAGTGACAGGGGACAGGGCCTGAGCAATCAGCCCCAGCATTTT. Protein sequence: CASSDRGQGLSNQPQHF.

J is TRBJ1-2 and V is TRBV27; D is perhaps TRBD1 (5 bases). The CDR3 spans 13 residues. V lost 9 bases to trimming and J lost 2 bases, with 13 bases between them. Germline CDR1 MNHEY, CDR2 SMNVEV (reference sequence). The CDR3 is CASGARSNYGYTF. In nucleotides, the CDR3 is TGTGCCAGTGGGGCCAGGTCCAACTATGGCTACACCTTC.

The CDR3 loop is CASSQDRALLGTDTQYF. The CDR3 nucleotides read TGTGCCAGCAGCCAAGATCGAGCCTTACTCGGCACAGATACGCAGTATTTT. The V call is TRBV3-1 (or the pseudogene TRBV3-2), the J call TRBJ2-3; no definite D call. CDR3 length: 17 amino acids. CDR1 LGHDT and CDR2 YNNKEL come from the germline V gene (reference sequence). V shed 0 bases and J shed 1 base, with 14 bases lying between them.

The chain joins TRBV5-6 to TRBJ2-5; TRBD1 matches 9 bases. Unmatched junction bases numbered 13, after V lost 4 bases and J lost 3 bases. Germline CDR1 reads SGHDT; CDR2 reads YYEEEE. The CDR3 runs 17 residues. CDR3 protein: CASSQPGQGLSKETQYF. The CDR3 bases are TGTGCCAGCAGCCAGCCGGGACAGGGTCTATCGAAAGAGACCCAGTACTTC. The entire variable domain, with the rest obtained from reference TRBV5-6 and TRBJ2-5, is as follows: DAGVTQSPTHLIKTRGQQVTLRCSPKSGHDTVSWYQQALGQGPQFIFQYYEEEERQRGNFPDRFSGHQFPNYSSELNVNALLLGDSALYLCASSQPGQGLSKETQYFGPGTRLLVL.

The V gene is TRBV4-2, the J gene TRBJ2-3; 11 bases line up with TRBD2. V lost 4 bases, J lost 5 bases, and 8 bases stayed unmatched. This CDR3 region has 16 residues. Germline V lookup: CDR1 LGHNA, CDR2 YNFKEQ. For the CDR3, the DNA is TGTGCCAGCAGCCGCGAGACTAGCGGGAAGTTAGATACGCAGTATTTT. It encodes CASSRETSGKLDTQYF.

The CDR3 sequence: CASSRGQGINQPQHF. CDR3 DNA sequence: TGTGCCAGCAGCCGCGGACAGGGAATAAATCAGCCCCAGCATTTT. V gene TRBV3-1 (or the pseudogene TRBV3-2) combines with J gene TRBJ1-5, with 8 bases matching TRBD1. Germline V CDR1 and CDR2: LGHDT, YNNKEL (reference sequence). The CDR3 has 15 amino acids. Trimming cost V 4 bases and J 4 bases; bases outside gene matches: 6.

There are a few counts of this clone. The chain uses TRBV3-1 (or the pseudogene TRBV3-2) and TRBJ2-1; 10 bases map to TRBD2. The V and J ends lost 0 bases and 7 bases, in that order; junction bases with no gene match: 6. Germline V gene data show CDR1 as LGHDT and CDR2 as YNNKEL (reference sequence). The CDR3 has 16 amino acids. CDR3 DNA: TGTGCCAGCAGCCAAGAAAGGCTAGCGGGAGTTAATGAGCAGTTCTTC. Translated: CASSQERLAGVNEQFF.

This clone was observed a few times. This chain uses TRBV5-1 with TRBJ1-4; 9 bases align to TRBD1. This CDR3 is 17 amino acids long. Germline V gene data show CDR1 as SGHRS and CDR2 as YFSETQ. With 1 base clipped from V and 3 bases from J, the junction kept 7 bases outside the gene matches. The CDR3 DNA reads TGCGCCAGCAGCTTGAGGACAGGGGCCGGGGCTAATGAAAAACTGTTTTTT. Encoded protein: CASSLRTGAGANEKLFF.

The rearrangement uses TRBV5-1 and TRBJ1-1, with D perhaps TRBD1 (5 bases). V lost 3 bases and J lost 4, with 16 bases in between. This CDR3 is 15 amino acids long. Germline V CDR1 and CDR2: SGHRS, YFSETQ. CDR3: CASSSDGGRGTEAFF. The CDR3 DNA follows: TGCGCCAGCAGCTCGGACGGGGGAAGGGGCACTGAAGCTTTCTTT.

The chain combines TRBV29-1 with TRBJ2-3; D ambiguous. V lost 3 bases and J lost 5, with 6 bases in between. Looked up from germline, CDR1 is SQVTM and CDR2 is ANQGSEA. The CDR3 runs to 11 residues. The CDR3 region has the DNA TGCAGCGTTGACGGCGGAGATACGCAGTATTTT. This encodes CSVDGGDTQYF.

This clone occurred a few times. The chain links TRBV7-8 to TRBJ2-5, with D possibly matching TRBD2 (6 bases). The CDR3 consists of 13 residues. Per germline, CDR1 SGHVS and CDR2 FQNEAQ. V was cut by 5 bases and J by 4 bases, with 11 bases left in between. CDR3 protein: CASSPRAGETQYF. CDR3 coding DNA: TGTGCCAGCAGCCCCCGAGCGGGAGAGACCCAGTACTTC.

The chain uses TRBV25-1 and TRBJ1-6; no definite D call. This CDR3 is built from 12 residues. Germline lookup yields CDR1 MGHDK and CDR2 SYGVNS. Trimming took 6 bases from V and 11 from J, leaving 11 bases between them. The CDR3 sequence is CASRDGRAPLHF. For the CDR3, the DNA is TGTGCCAGCAGGGATGGGAGGGCACCCCTCCACTTT.

This clone was seen once. This chain connects TRBV2 to TRBJ2-3; the match to TRBD2 covers 15 bases. The CDR3 runs 15 residues. Trimming at V came to 4 bases and at J to 6 bases, leaving 2 bases not matched to a gene. From germline, CDR1 is SNHLY and CDR2 FYNNEI. The CDR3 region has the DNA TGTGCCAGCAGTGTCGGGACTAGCGGGAGGGATACGCAGTATTTT. It yields the protein CASSVGTSGRDTQYF. Using reference TRBV2 and TRBJ2-3 for the parts outside the CDR3, the full variable domain is EPEVTQTPSHQVTQMGQEVILRCVPISNHLYFYWYRQILGQKVEFLVSFYNNEISEKSEIFDDQFSVERPDGSNFTLKIRSTKLEDSAMYFCASSVGTSGRDTQYFGPGTRLTVL.